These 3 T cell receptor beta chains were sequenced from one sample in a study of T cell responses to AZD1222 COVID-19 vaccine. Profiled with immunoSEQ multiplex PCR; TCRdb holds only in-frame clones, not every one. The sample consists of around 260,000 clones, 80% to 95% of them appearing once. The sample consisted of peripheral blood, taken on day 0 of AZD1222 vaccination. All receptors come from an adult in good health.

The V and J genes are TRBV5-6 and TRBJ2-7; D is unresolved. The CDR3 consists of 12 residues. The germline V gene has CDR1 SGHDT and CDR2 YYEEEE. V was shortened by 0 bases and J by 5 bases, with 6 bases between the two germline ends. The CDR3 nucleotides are TGTGCCAGCAGCTTGGCGACCCACGAGCAGTACTTC. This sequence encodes CASSLATHEQYF.

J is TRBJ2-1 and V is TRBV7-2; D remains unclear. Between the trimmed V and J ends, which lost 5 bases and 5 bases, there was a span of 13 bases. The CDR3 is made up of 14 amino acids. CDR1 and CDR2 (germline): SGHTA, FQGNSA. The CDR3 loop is CASSAHRTNNEQFF. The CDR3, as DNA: TGTGCCAGCAGCGCGCACCGTACCAACAATGAGCAGTTCTTC.

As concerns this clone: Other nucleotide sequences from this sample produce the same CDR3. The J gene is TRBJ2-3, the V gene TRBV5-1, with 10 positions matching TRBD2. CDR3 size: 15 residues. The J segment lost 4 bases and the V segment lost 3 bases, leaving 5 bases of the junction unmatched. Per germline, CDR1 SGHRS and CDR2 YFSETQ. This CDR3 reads CASSYLAGGPDTQYF. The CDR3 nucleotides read TGCGCCAGCAGCTATTTAGCGGGGGGTCCAGATACGCAGTATTTT. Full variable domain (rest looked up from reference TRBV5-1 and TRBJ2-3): KAGVTQTPRYLIKTRGQQVTLSCSPISGHRSVSWYQQTPGQGLQFLFEYFSETQRNKGNFPGRFSGRQFSNSRSEMNVSTLELGDSALYLCASSYLAGGPDTQYFGPGTRLTVL.